Listed here are 32 T cell receptor beta chains from one sample, sequenced in a study of blood T cell repertoires in COVID-19. The protocol was immunoSEQ multiplex PCR, while the TCRdb copy is restricted to in-frame clones and leaves out a portion. The repertoire holds some 160,000 clones, with about 80% as singletons. Input material: peripheral blood. The receptors were sampled from a man in his 70s with active or convalescent COVID-19.

At least ten counts were recorded for this clone. The rearrangement links TRBV7-2 to TRBJ2-5; a possible D gene is TRBD2 (6 bases). Trimming removed 6 bases at V and 3 bases at J, with 17 bases between. Germline V gene sequence: CDR1 SGHTA, CDR2 FQGNSA. The CDR3 is made up of 15 amino acids. Here the CDR3 DNA reads TGTGCCAGCAGTCACGGAGGGCCGCTGAAAGAGACCCAGTACTTC. Its protein is CASSHGGPLKETQYF.

This clone has just one count. The chain combines TRBV11-3 with TRBJ2-1; D is perhaps TRBD1 (6 bases). Germline-derived CDR1 and CDR2 are SGHNT and YENEEA. This CDR3 has 14 residues. V gave up 5 bases and J gave up 6 bases, with 14 bases separating them. The CDR3 nucleotides read TGTGCCAGCAGCCCCGGGACACTCTTCAATGAGCAGTTCTTC. This gives the protein CASSPGTLFNEQFF.

The chain joins TRBV5-4 to TRBJ1-4; weak D call: TRBD1 (6 bases). With 3 bases removed from V and 3 bases from J, the gap between germline ends came to 12 bases. This CDR3 is 15 amino acids long. Germline values: CDR1 SGHNT, CDR2 YYREEE (reference sequence). The CDR3 nucleotides are TGTGCCAGCAGCTCTAAGACAGGAGCTAATGAAAAACTGTTTTTT. This encodes CASSSKTGANEKLFF.

The gene calls are TRBV5-1 and TRBJ1-3; 8 positions match TRBD1. The CDR3 has 15 amino acids. Germline V lookup: CDR1 SGHRS, CDR2 YFSETQ. J lost 2 bases, V lost 4 bases, and 5 bases had no gene match. This CDR3 is CASSTGTGAGNTIYF. The CDR3 DNA is TGCGCCAGCAGCACCGGGACAGGAGCTGGAAACACCATATATTTT. The whole variable domain, filled in from reference TRBV5-1 and TRBJ1-3, reads KAGVTQTPRYLIKTRGQQVTLSCSPISGHRSVSWYQQTPGQGLQFLFEYFSETQRNKGNFPGRFSGRQFSNSRSEMNVSTLELGDSALYLCASSTGTGAGNTIYFGEGSWLTVV.

This chain joins TRBV11-1 and TRBJ1-1; D is unresolved. The V gene's germline CDR1 is SGHAT and CDR2 FQDESV (reference sequence). This CDR3 is 13 amino acids long. Trimming pared 4 bases from V and 4 bases from J, leaving 10 bases between. In DNA form, the CDR3 reads TGTGCCAGCAGCTCATACCTACCCACTGAAGCTTTCTTT. It specifies CASSSYLPTEAFF.

This chain links TRBV19 with TRBJ1-5, with D possibly being TRBD1 (6 bases). The CDR3 covers 16 residues. The germline CDR1 and CDR2 sequences are LNHDA and SQIVND (reference sequence). Deletions cut 3 bases from V and 2 bases from J, with 14 bases between. The CDR3: CASSIPGQSGNQPQHF. DNA for the CDR3: TGTGCCAGTAGTATCCCTGGACAGTCCGGCAATCAGCCCCAGCATTTT.

V usage is TRBV6-5 and J usage is TRBJ1-5; D remains unclear. Germline V gives CDR1 MNHEY, CDR2 SVGAGI. This CDR3 comprises 14 residues. Trimming removed 0 bases from V and 9 bases from J, with 12 bases in between. The CDR3 region is CASSYSIQRPPQHF. CDR3 DNA sequence: TGTGCCAGCAGTTACTCTATCCAGCGCCCGCCCCAGCATTTT.

This clone has a single count. V and J are TRBV27 and TRBJ1-1, with TRBD1 matching over 9 bases. CDR1 MNHEY and CDR2 SMNVEV come from the germline V gene (reference sequence). Trimming removed 6 bases from V and 13 bases from J; junction bases left unmatched: 6. This CDR3 comprises 11 residues. DNA for the CDR3: TGTGCCAGCAGGGCCGGGACAGGGCTTTTCTTT. It is translated as CASRAGTGLFF.

The gene calls are TRBV23-1 and TRBJ2-7; 15 nucleotides line up with TRBD2. TRBV23-1 is marked as an open reading frame, function uncertain. The CDR3 spans 16 residues. The V and J ends lost 4 bases and 7 bases, in that order; junction bases with no gene match: 8. CDR3 loop: CASSPGLAGGPWEQYF. CDR3 bases: TGCGCCAGCAGTCCCGGACTAGCGGGGGGGCCATGGGAGCAGTACTTC.

The chain carries TRBV25-1 and TRBJ2-1; TRBD2 might be the D (6 bases). The CDR3 loop spans 18 amino acids. Trimming removed 5 bases from V and 7 bases from J, with 27 bases in between. CDR1 is MGHDK, CDR2 SYGVNS, per germline. The CDR3 DNA reads as TGTGCCAGCAGTCGCTTCACTTCTGGCGGGAAACTTTGGAATGAGCAGTTCTTC. It encodes CASSRFTSGGKLWNEQFF.

There are a few counts of this clone. The CDR3 region has the DNA TGTGCCAGTAAAATGGGGGGTTTTGGGGCCAACGTCCTGACTTTC. It translates to CASKMGGFGANVLTF. The gene calls are TRBV19 and TRBJ2-6; maybe TRBD2 (6 bases). The V gene lost 7 bases and the J gene lost 3 bases, with 13 bases spanning the gap. This CDR3 spans 15 amino acids. Germline CDR1 LNHDA, CDR2 SQIVND (reference sequence).

This clone was seen a few times. The V gene is TRBV18, the J gene TRBJ1-1, with D unresolved. The V gene lost 0 bases and the J gene lost 6 bases, with 8 bases spanning the gap. The CDR3 is made up of 13 amino acids. The germline CDR1 and CDR2 sequences are KGHSH and LQKENI. CDR3 DNA sequence: TGTGCCAGCTCACCACCGGGAGACCCTGAAGCTTTCTTT. Residues: CASSPPGDPEAFF.

The rearrangement uses TRBV5-1 and TRBJ2-1, with D maybe TRBD2 (5 bases). Per germline, CDR1 SGHRS and CDR2 YFSETQ. The V gene lost 3 bases and the J gene lost 4 bases, with 14 bases spanning the gap. The CDR3 extends over 15 amino acids. CDR3 region: CASSWPSGSYNEQFF. The CDR3 nucleotides read TGCGCCAGCAGCTGGCCCAGCGGAAGTTACAATGAGCAGTTCTTC. The entire variable domain, with the rest obtained from reference TRBV5-1 and TRBJ2-1, is as follows: KAGVTQTPRYLIKTRGQQVTLSCSPISGHRSVSWYQQTPGQGLQFLFEYFSETQRNKGNFPGRFSGRQFSNSRSEMNVSTLELGDSALYLCASSWPSGSYNEQFFGPGTRLTVL.

This clone was found a few times. The rearrangement joins TRBV5-1 to TRBJ2-6; 7 bases line up with TRBD2. V was pared by 4 bases and J by 3 bases, with 4 bases of the junction left unmatched. The CDR3 runs 15 residues. CDR1 and CDR2 (germline): SGHRS, YFSETQ. The CDR3 DNA sequence: TGCGCCAGCAGCCCCGCGGGAGTTGGGGCCAACGTCCTGACTTTC. Translation gives CASSPAGVGANVLTF.

The V and J genes are TRBV6-5 and TRBJ2-3; D might be TRBD1 (6 bases). V was pared by 11 bases and J by 0 bases, with 18 bases between. The CDR3 runs 15 residues. From germline, CDR1 is MNHEY and CDR2 SVGAGI. CDR3 bases: TGTGCCTCAGAGACAGGTTACATAAGCACAGATACGCAGTATTTT. This encodes CASETGYISTDTQYF.

This sequence joins TRBV19 and TRBJ2-3; D remains unclear. The CDR3 has 15 amino acids. Germline V gene sequence: CDR1 LNHDA, CDR2 SQIVND (reference sequence). The V gene lost 3 bases and the J gene lost 3 bases, with 13 bases spanning the gap. CDR3 bases: TGTGCCAGTAGTATTCTCCCTAGGCCAACAGATACGCAGTATTTT. This codes for CASSILPRPTDTQYF. Full variable domain (missing parts from reference TRBV19 and TRBJ2-3): DGGITQSPKYLFRKEGQNVTLSCEQNLNHDAMYWYRQDPGQGLRLIYYSQIVNDFQKGDIAEGYSVSREKKESFPLTVTSAQKNPTAFYLCASSILPRPTDTQYFGPGTRLTVL.

This sequence joins TRBV2 and TRBJ2-3, with D tentatively TRBD2 (5 bases). Germline values: CDR1 SNHLY, CDR2 FYNNEI. The CDR3 totals 14 residues. V lost 5 bases and J 1 base, leaving 10 bases between the germline ends. CDR3 nucleotides: TGTGCCAGCAGTACCGGGGTCGGCACAGATACGCAGTATTTT. Protein: CASSTGVGTDTQYF.

The chain carries TRBV7-2 and TRBJ2-3, with D possibly being TRBD2 (6 bases). Deletions cut 6 bases from V and 0 bases from J, with 13 bases between. CDR1 is SGHTA and CDR2 is FQGNSA in the germline V gene. The CDR3 totals 15 residues. Here the CDR3 DNA reads TGTGCCAGCAGGCTACCGGGACTCAGCACAGATACGCAGTATTTT. Protein: CASRLPGLSTDTQYF.

The gene calls are TRBV28 and TRBJ2-7; D unclear. V lost 6 bases and J 0 bases, leaving 9 bases between the germline ends. From germline, CDR1 is MDHEN and CDR2 SYDVKM. The CDR3 contains 13 residues. The CDR3 DNA is TGTGCCAGCAGGACTCCCAGCTCCTACGAGCAGTACTTC. It codes for CASRTPSSYEQYF.

The V gene is TRBV7-2, the J gene TRBJ1-5; 10 bases are a match to TRBD1. Germline assignment: CDR1 SGHTA and CDR2 FQGNSA. V lost 6 bases and J lost 4; bases outside the gene matches: 6. This CDR3 comprises 15 residues. CDR3 sequence: CASRRQGAGNQPQHF. CDR3 coding DNA: TGTGCCAGCAGGAGACAGGGGGCCGGGAATCAGCCCCAGCATTTT.

The V gene is TRBV5-1, the J gene TRBJ2-3; 14 bases match TRBD2. V shed 4 bases and J 4 bases; nucleotides not matched to a gene: 11. The CDR3 consists of 18 residues. Germline-derived CDR1 and CDR2 are SGHRS and YFSETQ. The CDR3 loop is CASSPGTSGGPGADTQYF. For the CDR3, the DNA is TGCGCCAGCAGCCCCGGGACTAGCGGGGGCCCCGGGGCAGATACGCAGTATTTT.

A single count supports this clone. CDR3 sequence: CASSPAGATPNEQFF. For the CDR3, the DNA is TGTGCCAGCTCACCAGCGGGCGCCACCCCCAATGAGCAGTTCTTC. The chain links TRBV18 to TRBJ2-1; the D gene is possibly TRBD2 (5 bases). CDR3 length equals 15 residues. CDR1 is KGHSH, CDR2 LQKENI, per germline. Trimming took 2 bases from V and 6 from J, leaving 14 bases between them.

The chain joins TRBV18 to TRBJ1-2; D is perhaps TRBD1 (5 bases). This CDR3 region has 15 residues. Trimming stripped 3 bases from V and 7 bases from J, with 18 bases between. Germline lookup yields CDR1 KGHSH and CDR2 LQKENI. This chain's CDR3 is CASSPPGLLSSGYTF. For the CDR3, the DNA is TGTGCCAGCTCACCCCCGGGACTCCTATCGAGTGGCTACACCTTC.

CDR3 amino acids: CASSSFRPTTDTQYF. CDR3 DNA: TGTGCCAGCAGTTCCTTCAGGCCAACCACAGATACGCAGTATTTT. The V and J genes are TRBV6-6 and TRBJ2-3; no firm D call. The V end lost 4 bases, the J end lost 2 bases, and 13 bases lay between the germline ends. The CDR3 consists of 15 residues. The germline V gene encodes CDR1 MNHNY and CDR2 SVGAGI (reference sequence).

V usage is TRBV18 and J usage is TRBJ2-2; D unresolved. V shed 6 bases and J shed 0 bases, with 8 bases lying between them. The germline V gene has CDR1 KGHSH and CDR2 LQKENI. CDR3 length: 14 amino acids. The CDR3 DNA is TGTGCCAGCTCTCTACTCCCGAACACCGGGGAGCTGTTTTTT. Amino acids: CASSLLPNTGELFF.

This chain joins TRBV4-3 and TRBJ2-7; maybe TRBD1 (5 bases). Germline V gene data show CDR1 as LGHNA and CDR2 as YSLEER. This CDR3 has 15 residues. Trimming left V 2 bases short and J 3 bases short, with 14 bases between. CDR3 sequence (DNA): TGCGCCAGCAGCCAAAAGGGGTCAGATGGCTACGAGCAGTACTTC. As protein: CASSQKGSDGYEQYF.

The chain is built from TRBV18 and TRBJ1-1; 7 bases are shared with TRBD1. Germline V gene lookup returns CDR1 KGHSH and CDR2 LQKENI. Trimming took 4 bases from V and 6 from J; bases not matched to a gene: 11. This CDR3 comprises 15 residues. CDR3 in amino acids: CASSHSEQGISEAFF. CDR3 coding DNA: TGTGCCAGCTCACATAGCGAACAGGGGATATCTGAAGCTTTCTTT.

The chain is built from TRBV6-5 and TRBJ2-3; 8 bases agree with TRBD1. From germline, CDR1 is MNHEY and CDR2 SVGAGI. V lost 5 bases and J lost 1; bases outside the gene matches: 5. CDR3 length: 15 amino acids. CDR3 sequence (DNA): TGTGCCAGCAGTACAGGACAGGGTCGCACAGATACGCAGTATTTT. This sequence encodes CASSTGQGRTDTQYF.

This chain uses TRBV2 with TRBJ1-4; 8 bases are a match to TRBD1. After removal of 8 bases from V and 5 bases from J, the junction contained 10 bases not matched to a gene. The CDR3 has 15 amino acids. Germline CDR1 is SNHLY and CDR2 is FYNNEI. CDR3 sequence (DNA): TGTGCCAGCGCGGCCCGGACAGGGCAAAATGAAAAACTGTTTTTT. Amino acid sequence: CASAARTGQNEKLFF. The variable domain in full, completed from reference TRBV2 and TRBJ1-4, reads EPEVTQTPSHQVTQMGQEVILRCVPISNHLYFYWYRQILGQKVEFLVSFYNNEISEKSEIFDDQFSVERPDGSNFTLKIRSTKLEDSAMYFCASAARTGQNEKLFFGSGTQLSVL.

This clone was counted only a few times. This sequence joins TRBV4-1 and TRBJ1-5; D may be TRBD1 (5 bases). V was clipped by 0 bases and J by 5 bases, with 11 bases between them. The CDR3 sequence is 15 residues long. Germline V gene lookup returns CDR1 MGHRA and CDR2 YSYEKL. The CDR3 nucleotides read TGCGCCAGCAGCCAAGACGCGGGGGAGTATCAGCCCCAGCATTTT. Translated: CASSQDAGEYQPQHF.

This clone was observed once. The chain links TRBV9 to TRBJ1-3, with 9 bases identical to TRBD1. Germline V gives CDR1 SGDLS, CDR2 YYNGEE. The CDR3 is 15 amino acids. V dropped 4 bases and J dropped 9; count of bases not matched to a gene: 11. DNA of the CDR3: TGTGCCAGCAGCCCAGAGGGACAGGGCGTTGGCACCATATATTTT. Protein sequence: CASSPEGQGVGTIYF.

V and J are TRBV6-2 or TRBV6-3 and TRBJ2-1, with a possible D match to TRBD2 (6 bases). The V end was cut by 4 bases, the J end by 6 bases, with 19 bases between. Germline assignment: CDR1 MNHEY and CDR2 SVGEGT. This CDR3 spans 16 amino acids. In DNA, the CDR3 is TGTGCCAGCAGTTCCCCCTTTGGCGGGACTCTCAATGAGCAGTTCTTC. Amino acids: CASSSPFGGTLNEQFF.